Following are 31 T cell receptor beta chains from one sample sequenced in a study of CD8+ T cells in alopecia areata (dated by TCRdb to the late 2010s). Library creation used the immunoSEQ multiplex PCR assay. RNA was extracted from all samples and reverse transcribed into cDNA, which served as template for TCR sequencing. TCRdb's version of the immuneACCESS table is confined to in-frame rearrangements and falls short of the full clone set. An unresolved V gene accounts for under half of the shortfall where checked; the remainder is of unknown origin. Within this sample are about 200,000 clones, with under 40% of them counted one time only. The ten largest make up 0.48% of the sample. Interpreted using the paper, the treatment or condition label stands for: oral pan-JAK inhibitor, 5-10 mg twice daily. The starting material was CD4+ T cells sorted from blood, obtained around week 34, from a patient treated with tofacitinib. The receptors come from a human donor with alopecia areata.

This chain connects TRBV29-1 to TRBJ2-2; D possibly corresponds to TRBD1 (6 bases). Trimming shortened V by 5 bases and J by 4 bases, and 14 bases separated the two germline ends. The CDR3 runs to 14 residues. Germline values: CDR1 SQVTM, CDR2 ANQGSEA. Here the CDR3 reads CSVTTGMGTGELFF. CDR3 nucleotides: TGCAGCGTTACCACAGGGATGGGCACCGGGGAGCTGTTTTTT.

In its sample, this clone was seen many times. CDR3 protein: CASSLGGTSTYNEQFF. DNA for the CDR3: TGTGCCAGCAGCTTAGGCGGGACTAGTACTTACAATGAGCAGTTCTTC. This chain joins TRBV7-9 and TRBJ2-1; TRBD2 agrees at 8 bases. J lost 4 bases, V lost 1 base, and 6 bases had no gene match. Germline loops: CDR1 SEHNR, CDR2 FQNEAQ (reference sequence). The CDR3 is 16 amino acids.

This sequence joins TRBV5-1 and TRBJ1-2; no reliable D call. The CDR3 length is 14 residues. The germline gives CDR1 SGHRS, CDR2 YFSETQ. Trimming removed 2 bases from V and 4 bases from J, with 12 bases in between. Here the CDR3 reads CASSLHPGSYGYTF. The CDR3 region has the DNA TGCGCCAGCAGCTTACATCCGGGATCCTATGGCTACACCTTC.

The genes are TRBV6-1 and TRBJ1-2; D uncertain. Trimming cost V 0 bases and J 6 bases, with 14 bases left between them. The CDR3 length is 15 residues. Germline lookup yields CDR1 MNHNS and CDR2 SASEGT. The CDR3 region has the DNA TGTGCCAGCAGTGAAGCAGTCAAGCGTTTGGATGGCTACACCTTC. Protein sequence: CASSEAVKRLDGYTF.

V usage is TRBV5-1 and J usage is TRBJ2-5; the D is unclear. CDR1 and CDR2 (germline): SGHRS, YFSETQ. V shed 0 bases and J shed 2 bases, with 8 bases lying between them. There are 14 residues in the CDR3. The CDR3 sequence: CASSLGAAQETQYF. The CDR3 bases are TGCGCCAGCAGCTTGGGGGCGGCACAAGAGACCCAGTACTTC. The full variable domain, with the rest looked up from reference TRBV5-1 and TRBJ2-5, is KAGVTQTPRYLIKTRGQQVTLSCSPISGHRSVSWYQQTPGQGLQFLFEYFSETQRNKGNFPGRFSGRQFSNSRSEMNVSTLELGDSALYLCASSLGAAQETQYFGPGTRLLVL.

This clone was seen a handful of times. This chain connects TRBV25-1 to TRBJ2-6, with 9 bases fitting TRBD1. J lost 2 bases, V lost 4 bases, and 6 bases had no gene match. Germline V gene sequence: CDR1 MGHDK, CDR2 SYGVNS. CDR3 length equals 17 residues. The CDR3 is CASSVLTGGTGANVLTF. DNA for the CDR3: TGTGCCAGCAGTGTACTGACAGGGGGAACTGGGGCCAACGTCCTGACTTTC.

The chain employs TRBV6-6 and TRBJ2-5; D uncertain. Germline V gene sequence: CDR1 MNHNY, CDR2 SVGAGI (reference sequence). The CDR3 length is 12 residues. V gave up 0 bases and J gave up 5 bases, with 4 bases separating them. The CDR3 DNA sequence: TGTGCCAGCAGTTACTCACCTGAGACCCAGTACTTC. Translated: CASSYSPETQYF.

This rearrangement joins TRBV5-6 to TRBJ1-5, with D possibly TRBD1 on 5 matching bases. This CDR3 has 17 residues. The V end lost 2 bases, the J end lost 5 bases, and 20 bases lay between the germline ends. CDR1 and CDR2 from the germline V gene are SGHDT and YYEEEE. DNA of the CDR3: TGTGCCAGCAGCTTATTTTGGGGCGACAGCTACCATCAGCCCCAGCATTTT. Its translation: CASSLFWGDSYHQPQHF.

The V gene is TRBV4-3, the J gene TRBJ2-7; perhaps TRBD1 as D (5 bases). Between the trimmed V and J ends, which lost 2 bases and 0 bases, there was a span of 14 bases. From germline, CDR1 is LGHNA and CDR2 YSLEER. CDR3 length equals 16 residues. CDR3 amino acids: CASSQPGRVSSYEQYF. CDR3 DNA sequence: TGCGCCAGCAGCCAACCGGGCAGGGTCAGCTCCTACGAGCAGTACTTC.

Only a few counts were recorded for this clone. The V and J genes are TRBV30 and TRBJ1-3; D is unresolved. Deletions cut 3 bases from V and 0 bases from J, with 6 bases between. Germline loops: CDR1 GTSNPN, CDR2 SVGIG (reference sequence). CDR3 length: 13 amino acids. In DNA, the CDR3 is TGTGCCTGGAGCGGGTTCTCTGGAAACACCATATATTTT. This translates into CAWSGFSGNTIYF.

The rearrangement joins TRBV6-5 to TRBJ1-1; the D gene is possibly TRBD1 (5 bases). Trimming cost V 7 bases and J 4 bases, with 13 bases left between them. Germline assignment: CDR1 MNHEY and CDR2 SVGAGI. The CDR3 runs 13 residues. Here the CDR3 reads CASTEVGGTEAFF. The CDR3 coding sequence is TGTGCCAGCACCGAGGTCGGGGGCACTGAAGCTTTCTTT.

This clone occurred a few times. Other nucleotide sequences in the sample specify the same CDR3. The genes are TRBV30 and TRBJ1-5; D possibly corresponds to TRBD1 (5 bases). Trimming stripped 3 bases from V and 1 base from J, with 7 bases between. From germline, CDR1 is GTSNPN and CDR2 SVGIG (reference sequence). The CDR3 extends over 13 amino acids. CDR3: CAWSRGSNQPQHF. For the CDR3, the DNA is TGTGCCTGGAGCCGGGGGAGCAATCAGCCCCAGCATTTT.

There are a few counts of this clone. This chain links TRBV7-2 with TRBJ1-5; D remains ambiguous. The CDR3 covers 13 residues. Deletions cut 5 bases from V and 3 bases from J, with 8 bases between. Germline V lookup: CDR1 SGHTA, CDR2 FQGNSA. DNA for the CDR3: TGTGCCAGCAGCCAAGGACCCAATCAGCCCCAGCATTTT. This encodes CASSQGPNQPQHF.

This clone was observed a few times. The chain links TRBV18 to TRBJ2-6; D ambiguous. The CDR3 covers 15 residues. Trimming cost V 0 bases and J 2 bases, with 5 bases left between them. Germline values: CDR1 KGHSH, CDR2 LQKENI. The CDR3 loop reads CASSPPRAGANVLTF. CDR3 coding DNA: TGTGCCAGCTCACCACCCCGGGCTGGGGCCAACGTCCTGACTTTC.

The chain has TRBV29-1 and TRBJ1-2; D not certain. The length of the CDR3 is 14 residues. Germline V gene data show CDR1 as SQVTM and CDR2 as ANQGSEA. Trimming took off 7 bases at V and 7 bases at J, with 22 bases between the two ends. CDR3 sequence (DNA): TGCAGCGCTCAGGACGTCCGAACCGGAGGTGGCTACACCTTC. It specifies CSAQDVRTGGGYTF.

This clone was counted a few times. The chain is built from TRBV2 and TRBJ1-2, with unresolved D. The CDR3 is made up of 13 amino acids. Trimming stripped 4 bases from V and 13 bases from J, with 19 bases between. The V gene's germline CDR1 is SNHLY and CDR2 FYNNEI. The CDR3 nucleotides read TGTGCCAGCAGTGGAGCGGGTATTAGGTCTTGCACCTTC. This gives the protein CASSGAGIRSCTF.

The chain carries TRBV5-1 and TRBJ2-7; D is perhaps TRBD1 (6 bases). Germline V gene data show CDR1 as SGHRS and CDR2 as YFSETQ. The CDR3 sequence is 15 residues long. The V gene lost 9 bases and the J gene lost 0 bases, with 19 bases spanning the gap. Here the CDR3 DNA reads TGCGCCACCCGAACAGGGCATGGAGGCTCCTACGAGCAGTACTTC. Protein sequence: CATRTGHGGSYEQYF.

This clone was counted only a few times. CDR3 sequence: CASSWTRDKSSYNSPLHF. CDR3 coding DNA: TGTGCCAGCAGTTGGACCCGGGACAAAAGCTCCTATAATTCACCCCTCCACTTT. This chain connects TRBV27 to TRBJ1-6; weak D call: TRBD1 (6 bases). The CDR3 length is 18 residues. The V gene lost 4 bases and the J gene lost 0 bases, with 16 bases spanning the gap. Germline lookup yields CDR1 MNHEY and CDR2 SMNVEV (reference sequence).

J is TRBJ1-2 and V is TRBV29-1; no definite D call. This CDR3 has 13 amino acids. Germline-derived CDR1 and CDR2 are SQVTM and ANQGSEA. The V end lost 7 bases, the J end lost 4 bases, and 16 bases lay between the germline ends. CDR3 nucleotides: TGCAGCGCCCAAGTCTTTAAGGGCTATGGCTACACCTTC. Translated, it gives CSAQVFKGYGYTF.

The genes are TRBV7-9 and TRBJ2-4; either TRBD1 or TRBD2 may fit D (5 bases each). V lost 4 bases, J lost 9 bases, and 31 bases lay in between. Germline V CDR1 and CDR2: SEHNR, FQNEAQ (reference sequence). The CDR3 covers 19 residues. The CDR3 region has the DNA TGTGCCAGCAGCTCCCCGGTCGGGGCAGGGCCTCCAGCCGCGGCCATTCAGTACTTC. The encoded protein is CASSSPVGAGPPAAAIQYF.

The chain uses TRBV4-1 and TRBJ1-2, with 8 bases identical to TRBD1. Losses at the gene ends were 5 bases for V and 8 bases for J; bases not matched to a gene: 10. Germline CDR1 and CDR2: MGHRA and YSYEKL. This CDR3 has 14 residues. The CDR3 DNA follows: TGCGCCAGCAGCTTCCGGACAGGGATAGGGGGCTACACCTTC. It yields the protein CASSFRTGIGGYTF.

J is TRBJ2-1 and V is TRBV5-1; 7 bases map to TRBD1. The length of the CDR3 is 14 residues. Germline CDR1 and CDR2: SGHRS and YFSETQ. Germline trimming cut 1 base from V and 5 bases from J; bases unmatched to any gene: 3. The CDR3 DNA sequence: TGCGCCAGCAGCTTGAAGAGGGGGCACAATGAGCAGTTCTTC. Translating gives CASSLKRGHNEQFF.

The chain links TRBV29-1 to TRBJ1-2; 10 bases agree with TRBD1. The CDR3 sequence is 14 residues long. V gave up 7 bases and J gave up 5 bases; unmatched junction bases: 10. Germline V gene data show CDR1 as SQVTM and CDR2 as ANQGSEA. The CDR3 DNA follows: TGCAGCGCCCGAGGACAGGGGGATCGGTATGGCTACACCTTC. It is translated as CSARGQGDRYGYTF.

The chain uses TRBV30 and TRBJ2-3; D may be TRBD2 (6 bases). This CDR3 spans 13 amino acids. Looked up from germline, CDR1 is GTSNPN and CDR2 is SVGIG (reference sequence). V dropped 5 bases and J dropped 0 bases, with 9 bases sitting between them. The CDR3 sequence: CAWGGSSTDTQYF. CDR3 sequence (DNA): TGTGCCTGGGGGGGGTCTAGCACAGATACGCAGTATTTT.

This clone came up many times. The V gene is TRBV29-1, the J gene TRBJ2-5; D is ambiguous. With 4 bases removed from V and 5 bases from J, the gap between germline ends came to 11 bases. Germline V gene data show CDR1 as SQVTM and CDR2 as ANQGSEA. This CDR3 region has 12 residues. The chain's CDR3 is CSVVALTETQYF. The CDR3, as DNA: TGCAGCGTTGTGGCACTAACGGAGACCCAGTACTTC.

This chain joins TRBV30 and TRBJ2-7; D is undetermined. V was trimmed by 0 bases and J by 6 bases, leaving 12 bases between them. Germline V gene data show CDR1 as GTSNPN and CDR2 as SVGIG (reference sequence). The CDR3 covers 13 residues. Here the CDR3 reads CAWSVHEVGEQYF. CDR3 in DNA: TGTGCCTGGAGTGTACACGAGGTGGGCGAGCAGTACTTC.

J is TRBJ2-3 and V is TRBV27, with 12 bases lining up with TRBD2. CDR1 and CDR2 (germline): MNHEY, SMNVEV (reference sequence). The CDR3 spans 17 residues. V lost 2 bases to trimming and J lost 3 bases; unmatched junction nucleotides: 6. In DNA, the CDR3 is TGTGCCAGCAGTTTAAGCCTAGCGGGGGGGCCAACAGATACGCAGTATTTT. Translated, it gives CASSLSLAGGPTDTQYF.

The chain joins TRBV27 to TRBJ1-3; the D gene is possibly TRBD1 (5 bases). The CDR3 runs to 17 residues. The ends were cut back, 1 base at V and 1 base at J, with 14 bases in the middle. CDR1 and CDR2 from the germline V gene are MNHEY and SMNVEV (reference sequence). CDR3 sequence (DNA): TGTGCCAGCAGTTTATTGGGGACGGGGAGTTCTGGAAACACCATATATTTT. This encodes CASSLLGTGSSGNTIYF.

This clone occurred a few times. The chain links TRBV6-1 to TRBJ1-5; no definite D call. The V and J ends lost 1 base and 3 bases respectively, with 4 bases between them. The CDR3 runs 13 residues. The germline V gene has CDR1 MNHNS and CDR2 SASEGT. The CDR3, as DNA: TGTGCCAGCAGTGAAGTATACAATCAGCCCCAGCATTTT. Its translation is CASSEVYNQPQHF.

This clone turned up a few times. The chain carries TRBV19 and TRBJ2-3; D assignment may be TRBD1 or TRBD2 (5 bases each). CDR1 LNHDA and CDR2 SQIVND come from the germline V gene (reference sequence). With 5 bases removed from V and 1 base from J, the gap between germline ends came to 10 bases. The CDR3 loop spans 14 amino acids. The CDR3 here is CASSSRGRTDTQYF. The CDR3 bases are TGTGCCAGTAGTTCCCGGGGCCGCACAGATACGCAGTATTTT.

This chain joins TRBV5-4 and TRBJ1-6; D gene ambiguous. The CDR3 is made up of 12 amino acids. Per germline, CDR1 SGHNT and CDR2 YYREEE (reference sequence). V lost 2 bases and J lost 10, with 7 bases in between. This chain's CDR3 is CASSFSNSPLHF. As DNA, the CDR3 is TGTGCCAGCAGCTTTTCTAACTCACCCCTCCACTTT.